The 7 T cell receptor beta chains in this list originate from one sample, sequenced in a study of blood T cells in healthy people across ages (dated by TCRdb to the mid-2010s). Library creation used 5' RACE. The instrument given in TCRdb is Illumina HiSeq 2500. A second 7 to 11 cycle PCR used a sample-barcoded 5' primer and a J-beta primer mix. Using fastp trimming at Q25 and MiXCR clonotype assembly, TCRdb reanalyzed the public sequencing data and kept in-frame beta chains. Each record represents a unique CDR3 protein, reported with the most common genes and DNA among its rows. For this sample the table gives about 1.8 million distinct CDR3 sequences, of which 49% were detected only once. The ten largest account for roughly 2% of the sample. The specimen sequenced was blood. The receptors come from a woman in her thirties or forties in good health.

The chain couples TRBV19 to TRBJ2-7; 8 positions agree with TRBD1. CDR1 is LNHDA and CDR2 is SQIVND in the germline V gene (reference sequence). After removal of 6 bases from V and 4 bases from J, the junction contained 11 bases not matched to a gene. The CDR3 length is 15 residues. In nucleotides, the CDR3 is TGTGCCAGTAGCGCATTCGACAGGGGTCCTTACGAGCAGTACTTC. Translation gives CASSAFDRGPYEQYF.

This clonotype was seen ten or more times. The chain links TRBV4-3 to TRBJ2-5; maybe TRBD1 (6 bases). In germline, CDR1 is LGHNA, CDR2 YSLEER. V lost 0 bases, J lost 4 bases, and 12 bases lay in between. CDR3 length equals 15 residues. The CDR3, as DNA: TGCGCCAGCAGCCAAGATCGATGGGGGCCAGAGACCCAGTACTTC. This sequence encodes CASSQDRWGPETQYF.

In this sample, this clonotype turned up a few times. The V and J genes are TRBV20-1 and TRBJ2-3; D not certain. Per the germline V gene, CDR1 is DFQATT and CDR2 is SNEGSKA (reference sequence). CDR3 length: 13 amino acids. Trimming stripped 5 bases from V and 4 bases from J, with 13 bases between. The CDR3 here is CSAATPSPDTQYF. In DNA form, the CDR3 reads TGCAGTGCTGCCACCCCCAGCCCAGATACGCAGTATTTT.

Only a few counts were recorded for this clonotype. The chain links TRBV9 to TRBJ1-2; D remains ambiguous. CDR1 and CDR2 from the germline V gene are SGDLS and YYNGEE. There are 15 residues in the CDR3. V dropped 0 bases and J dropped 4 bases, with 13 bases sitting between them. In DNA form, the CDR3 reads TGTGCCAGCAGCGTAGATGCAGGCGGAATCTATGGCTACACCTTC. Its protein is CASSVDAGGIYGYTF. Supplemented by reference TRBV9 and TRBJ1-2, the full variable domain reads DSGVTQTPKHLITATGQRVTLRCSPRSGDLSVYWYQQSLDQGLQFLIQYYNGEERAKGNILERFSAQQFPDLHSELNLSSLELGDSALYFCASSVDAGGIYGYTFGSGTRLTVV.

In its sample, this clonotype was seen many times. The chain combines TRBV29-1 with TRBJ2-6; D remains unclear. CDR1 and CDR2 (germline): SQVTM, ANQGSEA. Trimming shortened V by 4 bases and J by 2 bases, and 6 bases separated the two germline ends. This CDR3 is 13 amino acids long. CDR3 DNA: TGCAGCGTTGTAAGGGCTGGGGCCAACGTCCTGACTTTC. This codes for CSVVRAGANVLTF.

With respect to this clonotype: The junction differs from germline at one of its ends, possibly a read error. CDR3 in amino acids: CASRLSGKEQPQHF. The CDR3 region has the DNA TGTGCCAGCAGGTTATCTGGCAAGGAGCAGCCCCAGCATTTT. The rearrangement uses TRBV27 and TRBJ1-5; D not certain. The CDR3 is 14 residues long. Germline V CDR1 and CDR2: MNHEY, SMNVEV (reference sequence).

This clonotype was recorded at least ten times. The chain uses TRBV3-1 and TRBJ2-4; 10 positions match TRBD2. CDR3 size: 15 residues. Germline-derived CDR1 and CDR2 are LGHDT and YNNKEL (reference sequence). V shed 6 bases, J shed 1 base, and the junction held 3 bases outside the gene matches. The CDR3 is CASRSGGAAKNIQYF. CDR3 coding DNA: TGTGCCAGCAGAAGCGGGGGGGCGGCCAAAAACATTCAGTACTTC.